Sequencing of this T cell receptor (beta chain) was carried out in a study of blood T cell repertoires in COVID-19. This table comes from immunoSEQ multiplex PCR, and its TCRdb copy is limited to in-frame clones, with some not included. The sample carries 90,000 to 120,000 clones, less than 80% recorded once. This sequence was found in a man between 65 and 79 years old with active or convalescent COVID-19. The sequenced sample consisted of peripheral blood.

The CDR3 DNA follows: TGTGCCAGCAGTTCCATCTCCAGGGATAATGGCTACACCTTC. Amino acids: CASSSISRDNGYTF. The rearrangement uses TRBV27 and TRBJ1-2; a possible D gene is TRBD1 (5 bases). With 4 bases removed from V and 6 bases from J, the gap between germline ends came to 15 bases. The germline V gene has CDR1 MNHEY and CDR2 SMNVEV (reference sequence). The CDR3 runs 14 residues.